This T cell receptor beta chain was recovered during a study of blood T cell repertoires in COVID-19 (TCRdb year 2020). As for the study more broadly: Collaborator samples came from the United States, Italy and Spain and covered acute and convalescent phases of COVID-19. The prospective study material was composed of cDNA or gDNA derived from T cells, B-cell-depleted T cells, or PBMCs. A de-identified subject ID, COVID-19 status, age in years and sex were almost always included in the sample metadata. Samples were obtained from the ongoing ImmuneRACE study (first 160 participants) and from approximately 1,200 subjects provided by 6 global collaborators. The repertoires were released in a freely available public database meant as a resource for research on the immune response to SARS-CoV-2. The dataset comprised deeply sampled blood TCRbeta repertoires from subjects exposed to, actively infected with, or recovered from COVID-19. Where available, HLA class I and class II types were obtained from metadata supplied by the sample provider rather than from assay-based typing.

The collaborating institutions used their own protocols to collect whole blood in K2EDTA tubes. For TCRbeta analysis, collaborators shipped samples in one of three forms: frozen whole blood, isolated PBMCs, or DNA extracted from either of those sample types. V drops 5 bases and J drops 1 base, leaving 8 bases in between. Measured from the cysteine to the phenylalanine, the CDR3 is 13 residues long. Of all the DNA, just the CDR3 is kept, 39 bases in frame from base 1. Study-level results and caveats: Clinical and demographic metadata were provided uncurated, with the amount varying by source and participant.

TCRbeta CDR3 regions were amplified from genomic DNA using the immunoSEQ Assay, a bias-controlled multiplex PCR. Under the source paper's analysis protocol: Within the assay, amplification of reference gene primers was used to estimate how many nucleated cells each sample contained. To quantify the absolute abundance of each unique TCRbeta CDR3 rearrangement, sequence reads were collapsed and filtered. For each sample, productive Simpson clonality was calculated as the square root of Simpson's diversity index across productive rearrangements. What TCRdb holds here is the immuneACCESS table cut down to in-frame rearrangements. Part of the clones is not present; checked against another copy, under half of the missing clones reflect an unresolved V gene, and the others are unexplained. V and J calls and clone size are as listed in that table; D and trimming were resolved from the DNA. The sample table lists approximately 120,000 clones, 80% to 90% of them with a count of one. 19% of the sample rests with the top ten.

Of note for this clone: The specificity of this receptor is unknown. Nothing much larger sits one base from this clone, and base qualities are not available.

Recombination joined TRBV12-3 or TRBV12-4 with TRBJ1-1; the D gene cannot be named for sure. The sequence was collected from a human donor with acute or convalescent COVID-19. The donor label of this sample is uncertain. The material sequenced was peripheral blood. The CDR3 region reads CASSLQQNTEAFF. The DNA reads TGTGCCAGCAGTCTACAGCAGAACACTGAAGCTTTCTTT.